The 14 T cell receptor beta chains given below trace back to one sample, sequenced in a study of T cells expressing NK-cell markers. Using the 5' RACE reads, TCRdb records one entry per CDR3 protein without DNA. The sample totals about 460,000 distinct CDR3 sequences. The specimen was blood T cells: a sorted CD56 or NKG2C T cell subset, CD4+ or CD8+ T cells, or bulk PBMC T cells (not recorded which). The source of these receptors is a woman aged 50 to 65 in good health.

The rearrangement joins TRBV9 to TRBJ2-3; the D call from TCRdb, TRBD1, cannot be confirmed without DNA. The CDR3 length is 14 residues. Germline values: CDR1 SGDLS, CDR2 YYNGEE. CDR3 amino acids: CASSARDTTDTQYF.

The CDR3 sequence is CSARDPGSGGDYGYTF. The J gene is TRBJ1-2, the V gene TRBV20-1; TCRdb lists TRBD1, though no DNA is available to test this call. From germline, CDR1 is DFQATT and CDR2 SNEGSKA (reference sequence). This CDR3 has 16 amino acids.

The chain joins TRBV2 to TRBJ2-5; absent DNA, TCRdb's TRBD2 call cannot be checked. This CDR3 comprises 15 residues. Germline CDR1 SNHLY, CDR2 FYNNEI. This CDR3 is CASNGGLAGGGTQYF.

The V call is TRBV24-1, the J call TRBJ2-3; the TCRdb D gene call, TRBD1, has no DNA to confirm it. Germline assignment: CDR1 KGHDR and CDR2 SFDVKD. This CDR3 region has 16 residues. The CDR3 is CATSDRPGRSTDTQYF.

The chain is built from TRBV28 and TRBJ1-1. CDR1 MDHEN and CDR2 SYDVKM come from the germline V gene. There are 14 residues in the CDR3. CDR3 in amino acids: CASSLTHPNTEAFF. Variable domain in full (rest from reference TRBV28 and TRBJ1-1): DVKVTQSSRYLVKRTGEKVFLECVQDMDHENMFWYRQDPGLGLRLIYFSYDVKMKEKGDIPEGYSVSREKKERFSLILESASTNQTSMYLCASSLTHPNTEAFFGQGTRLTVV.

The chain's CDR3 is CAISEGQTVQETQYF. J is TRBJ2-5 and V is TRBV10-3; TCRdb's D call, TRBD1, is unchecked because there is no DNA. Germline CDR1 is ENHRY and CDR2 is SYGVKD. The CDR3 is 15 amino acids.

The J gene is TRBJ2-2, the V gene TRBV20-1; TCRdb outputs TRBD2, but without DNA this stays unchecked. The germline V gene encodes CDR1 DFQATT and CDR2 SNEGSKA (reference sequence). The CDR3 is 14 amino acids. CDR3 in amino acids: CSASIAGGPGELFF.

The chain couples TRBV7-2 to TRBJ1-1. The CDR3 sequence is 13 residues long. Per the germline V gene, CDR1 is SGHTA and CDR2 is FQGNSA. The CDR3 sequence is CASSLAWDNEAFF.

The chain's CDR3 is CSAQDSRSSSYNEQFF. The chain carries TRBV20-1 and TRBJ2-1. Germline CDR1 DFQATT, CDR2 SNEGSKA (reference sequence). The CDR3 loop spans 16 amino acids.

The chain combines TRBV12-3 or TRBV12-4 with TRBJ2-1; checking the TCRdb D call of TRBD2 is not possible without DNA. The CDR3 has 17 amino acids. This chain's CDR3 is CASSPPPRGSVSHEQFF.

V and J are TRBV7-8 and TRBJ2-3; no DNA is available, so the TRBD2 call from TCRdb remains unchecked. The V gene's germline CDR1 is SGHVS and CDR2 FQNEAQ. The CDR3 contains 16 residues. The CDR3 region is CASSHSAGSGTDTQYF.

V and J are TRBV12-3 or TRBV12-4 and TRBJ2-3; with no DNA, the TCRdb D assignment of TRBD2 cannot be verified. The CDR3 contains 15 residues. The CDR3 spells CASSYRREATDTQYF.

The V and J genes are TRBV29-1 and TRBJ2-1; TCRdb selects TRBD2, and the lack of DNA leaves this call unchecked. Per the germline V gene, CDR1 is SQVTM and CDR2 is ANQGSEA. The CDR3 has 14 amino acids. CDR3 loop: CSVILLVPLNEQFF.

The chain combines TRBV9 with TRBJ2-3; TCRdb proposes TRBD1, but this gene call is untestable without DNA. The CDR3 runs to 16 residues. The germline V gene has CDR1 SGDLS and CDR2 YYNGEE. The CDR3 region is CASSVAGWDHPDTQYF.